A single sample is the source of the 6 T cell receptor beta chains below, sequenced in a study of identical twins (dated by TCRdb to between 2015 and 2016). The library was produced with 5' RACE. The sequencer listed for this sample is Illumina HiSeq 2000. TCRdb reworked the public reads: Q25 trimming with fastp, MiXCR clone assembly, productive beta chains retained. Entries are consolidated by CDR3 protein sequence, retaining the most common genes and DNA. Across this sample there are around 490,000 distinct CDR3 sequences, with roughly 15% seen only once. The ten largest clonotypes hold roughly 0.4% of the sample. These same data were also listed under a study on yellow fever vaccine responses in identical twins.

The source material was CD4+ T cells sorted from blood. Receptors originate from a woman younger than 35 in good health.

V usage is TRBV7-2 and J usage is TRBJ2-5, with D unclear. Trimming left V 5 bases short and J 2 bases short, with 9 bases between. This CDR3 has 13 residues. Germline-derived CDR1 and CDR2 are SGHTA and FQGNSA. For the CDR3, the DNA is TGTGCCAGCAGCCAGAACGTTCAAGAGACCCAGTACTTC. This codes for CASSQNVQETQYF. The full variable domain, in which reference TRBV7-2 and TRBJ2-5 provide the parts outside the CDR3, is GAGVSQSPSNKVTEKGKDVELRCDPISGHTALYWYRQSLGQGLEFLIYFQGNSAPDKSGLPSDRFSAERTGGSVSTLTIQRTQQEDSAVYLCASSQNVQETQYFGPGTRLLVL.

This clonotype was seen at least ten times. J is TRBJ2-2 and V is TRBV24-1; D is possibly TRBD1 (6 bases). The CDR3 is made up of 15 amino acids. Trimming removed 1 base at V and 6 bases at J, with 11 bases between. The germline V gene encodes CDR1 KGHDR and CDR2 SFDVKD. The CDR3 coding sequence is TGTGCCACCAGTGATTTCCACTCAGGGGCCGGGGAGCTGTTTTTT. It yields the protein CATSDFHSGAGELFF.

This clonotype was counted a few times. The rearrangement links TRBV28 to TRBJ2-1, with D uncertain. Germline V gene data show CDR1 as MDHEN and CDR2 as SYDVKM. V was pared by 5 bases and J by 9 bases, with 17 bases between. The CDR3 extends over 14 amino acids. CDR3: CASSRMLASIEQFF. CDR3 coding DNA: TGTGCCAGCAGTAGAATGTTGGCCAGCATTGAGCAGTTCTTC.

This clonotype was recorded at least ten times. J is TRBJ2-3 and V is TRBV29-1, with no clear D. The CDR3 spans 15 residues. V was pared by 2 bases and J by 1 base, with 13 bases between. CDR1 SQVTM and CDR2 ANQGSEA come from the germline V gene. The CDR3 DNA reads TGCAGCGTTGAAATCGCGGATCTTCGCACAGATACGCAGTATTTT. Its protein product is CSVEIADLRTDTQYF.

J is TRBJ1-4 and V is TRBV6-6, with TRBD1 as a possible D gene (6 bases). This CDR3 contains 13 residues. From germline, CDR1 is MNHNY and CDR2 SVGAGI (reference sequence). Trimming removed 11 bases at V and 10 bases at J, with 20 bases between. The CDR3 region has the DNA TGTGCCTCCACCGAGGGGGGGTCGGGAAAACTGTTTTTT. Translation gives CASTEGGSGKLFF.

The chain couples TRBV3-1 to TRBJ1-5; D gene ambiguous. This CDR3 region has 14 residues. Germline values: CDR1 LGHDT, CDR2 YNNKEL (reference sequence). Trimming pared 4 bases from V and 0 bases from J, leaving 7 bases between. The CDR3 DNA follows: TGTGCCAGCAGCCCTGAGGTTAGCAATCAGCCCCAGCATTTT. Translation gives CASSPEVSNQPQHF.